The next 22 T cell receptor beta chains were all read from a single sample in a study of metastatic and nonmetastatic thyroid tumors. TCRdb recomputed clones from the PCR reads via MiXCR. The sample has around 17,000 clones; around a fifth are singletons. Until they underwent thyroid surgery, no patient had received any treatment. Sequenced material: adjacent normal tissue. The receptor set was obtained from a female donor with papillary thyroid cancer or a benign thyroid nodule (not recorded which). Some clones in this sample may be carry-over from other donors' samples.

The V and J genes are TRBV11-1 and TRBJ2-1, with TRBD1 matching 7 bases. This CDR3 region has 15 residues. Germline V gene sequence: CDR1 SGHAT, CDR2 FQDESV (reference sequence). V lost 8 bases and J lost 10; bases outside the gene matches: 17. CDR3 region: CASDLTPGLGGEQFF. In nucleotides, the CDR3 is TGTGCCAGCGACCTAACGCCGGGATTAGGGGGCGAGCAGTTCTTC.

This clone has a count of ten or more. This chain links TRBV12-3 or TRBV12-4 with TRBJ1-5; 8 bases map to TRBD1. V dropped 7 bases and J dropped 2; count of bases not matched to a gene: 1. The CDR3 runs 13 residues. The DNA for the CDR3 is TGTGCCAGCAAACAGGGGGGCAATCAGCCCCAGCATTTT. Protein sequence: CASKQGGNQPQHF.

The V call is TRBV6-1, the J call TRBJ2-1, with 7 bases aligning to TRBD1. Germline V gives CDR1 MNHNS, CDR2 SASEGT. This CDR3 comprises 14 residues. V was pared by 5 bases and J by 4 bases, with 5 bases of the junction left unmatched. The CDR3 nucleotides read TGTGCCAGCAGTACCGGGACAGCTTACAATGAGCAGTTCTTC. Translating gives CASSTGTAYNEQFF.

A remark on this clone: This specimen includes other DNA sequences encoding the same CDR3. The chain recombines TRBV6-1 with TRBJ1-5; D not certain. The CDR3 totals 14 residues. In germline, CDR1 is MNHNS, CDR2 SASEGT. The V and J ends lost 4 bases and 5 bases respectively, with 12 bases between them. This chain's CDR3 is CASSVRGLDQPQHF. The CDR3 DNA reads TGTGCCAGCAGTGTTCGAGGTCTCGATCAGCCCCAGCATTTT.

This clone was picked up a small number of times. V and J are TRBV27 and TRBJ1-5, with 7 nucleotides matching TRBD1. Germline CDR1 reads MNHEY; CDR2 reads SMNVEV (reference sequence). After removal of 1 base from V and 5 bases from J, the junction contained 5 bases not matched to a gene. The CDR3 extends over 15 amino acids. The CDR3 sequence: CASSLWIGGYQPQHF. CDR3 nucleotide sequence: TGTGCCAGCAGTTTATGGATAGGGGGCTATCAGCCCCAGCATTTT.

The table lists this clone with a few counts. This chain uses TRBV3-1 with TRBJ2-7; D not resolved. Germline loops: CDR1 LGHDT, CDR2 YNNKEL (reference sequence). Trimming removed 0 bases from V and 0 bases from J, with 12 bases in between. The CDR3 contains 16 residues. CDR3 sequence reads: CASSQDVALSSYEQYF. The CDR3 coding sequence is TGTGCCAGCAGCCAAGATGTCGCATTAAGCTCCTACGAGCAGTACTTC.

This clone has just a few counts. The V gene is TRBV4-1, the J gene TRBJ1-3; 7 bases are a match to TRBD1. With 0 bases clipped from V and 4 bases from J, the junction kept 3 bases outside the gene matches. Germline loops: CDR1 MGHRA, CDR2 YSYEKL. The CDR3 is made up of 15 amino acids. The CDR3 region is CASSQDRGTGNTIYF. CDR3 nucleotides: TGCGCCAGCAGCCAAGACAGGGGGACAGGAAACACCATATATTTT.

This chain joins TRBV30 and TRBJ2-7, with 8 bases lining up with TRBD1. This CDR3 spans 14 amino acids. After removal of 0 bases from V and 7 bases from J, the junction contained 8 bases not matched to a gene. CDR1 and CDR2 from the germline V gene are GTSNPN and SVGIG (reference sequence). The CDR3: CAWSVNQGAREQYF. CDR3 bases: TGTGCCTGGAGTGTAAACCAGGGGGCGCGAGAGCAGTACTTC.

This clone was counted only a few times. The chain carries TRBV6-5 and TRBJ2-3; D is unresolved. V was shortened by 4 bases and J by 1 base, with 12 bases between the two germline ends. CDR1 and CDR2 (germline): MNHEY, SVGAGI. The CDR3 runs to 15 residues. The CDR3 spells CASSFLGPGTDTQYF. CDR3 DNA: TGTGCCAGCAGTTTCCTAGGACCAGGCACAGATACGCAGTATTTT.

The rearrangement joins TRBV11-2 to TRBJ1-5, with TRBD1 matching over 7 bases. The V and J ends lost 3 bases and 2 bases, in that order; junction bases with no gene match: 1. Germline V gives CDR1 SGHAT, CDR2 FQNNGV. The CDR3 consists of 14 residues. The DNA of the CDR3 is TGTGCCAGCAGCTTCGGACAGGGCAATCAGCCCCAGCATTTT. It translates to CASSFGQGNQPQHF.

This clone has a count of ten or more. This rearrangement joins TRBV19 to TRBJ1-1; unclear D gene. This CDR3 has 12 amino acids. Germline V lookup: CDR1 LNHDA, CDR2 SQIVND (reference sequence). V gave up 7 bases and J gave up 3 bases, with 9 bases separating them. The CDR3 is CASNTGYTEAFF. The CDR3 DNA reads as TGTGCCAGTAATACGGGATACACTGAAGCTTTCTTT. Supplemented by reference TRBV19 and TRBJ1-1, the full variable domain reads DGGITQSPKYLFRKEGQNVTLSCEQNLNHDAMYWYRQDPGQGLRLIYYSQIVNDFQKGDIAEGYSVSREKKESFPLTVTSAQKNPTAFYLCASNTGYTEAFFGQGTRLTVV.

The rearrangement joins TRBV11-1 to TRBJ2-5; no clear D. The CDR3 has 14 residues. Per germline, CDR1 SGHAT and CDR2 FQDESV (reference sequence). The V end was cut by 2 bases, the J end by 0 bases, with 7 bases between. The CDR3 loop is CASSLFEYQETQYF. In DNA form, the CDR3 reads TGTGCCAGCAGCTTATTTGAGTACCAAGAGACCCAGTACTTC.

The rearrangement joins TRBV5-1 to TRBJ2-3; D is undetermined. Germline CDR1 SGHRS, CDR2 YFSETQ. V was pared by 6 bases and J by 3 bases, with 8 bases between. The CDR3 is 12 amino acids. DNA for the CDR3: TGCGCCAGCACCCTTGGAACAGATACGCAGTATTTT. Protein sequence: CASTLGTDTQYF.

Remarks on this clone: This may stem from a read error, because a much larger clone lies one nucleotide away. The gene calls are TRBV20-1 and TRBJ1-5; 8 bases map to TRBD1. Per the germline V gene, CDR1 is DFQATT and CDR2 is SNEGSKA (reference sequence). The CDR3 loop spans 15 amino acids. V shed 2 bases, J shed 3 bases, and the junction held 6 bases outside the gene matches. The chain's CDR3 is CSARWWTGYNQPQHF. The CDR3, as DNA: TGCAGTGCTAGATGGTGGACAGGGTACAATCAGCCCCAGCATTTT.

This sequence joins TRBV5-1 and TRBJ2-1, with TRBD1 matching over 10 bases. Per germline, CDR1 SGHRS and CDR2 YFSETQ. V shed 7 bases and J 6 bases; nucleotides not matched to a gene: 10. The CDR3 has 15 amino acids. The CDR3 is CASLPGQGIANEQFF. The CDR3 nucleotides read TGCGCCAGCCTACCGGGACAGGGGATAGCCAATGAGCAGTTCTTC.

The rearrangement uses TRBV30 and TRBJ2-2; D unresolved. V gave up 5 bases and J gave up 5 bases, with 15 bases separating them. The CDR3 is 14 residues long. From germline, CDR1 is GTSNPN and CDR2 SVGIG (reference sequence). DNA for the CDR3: TGTGCCTGGGTTACTGGCCGTGTGACCGGGGAGCTGTTTTTT. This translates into CAWVTGRVTGELFF.

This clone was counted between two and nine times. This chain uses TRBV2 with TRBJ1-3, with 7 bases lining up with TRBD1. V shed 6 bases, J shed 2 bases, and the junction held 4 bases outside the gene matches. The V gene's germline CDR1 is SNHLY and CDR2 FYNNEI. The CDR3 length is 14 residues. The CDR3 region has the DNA TGTGCCAGCAGACTTGACAGGGCTGGAAACACCATATATTTT. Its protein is CASRLDRAGNTIYF.

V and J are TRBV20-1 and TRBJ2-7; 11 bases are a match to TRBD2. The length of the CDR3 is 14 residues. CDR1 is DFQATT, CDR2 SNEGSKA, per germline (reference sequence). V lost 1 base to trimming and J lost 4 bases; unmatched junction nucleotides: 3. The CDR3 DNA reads TGCAGTGCTAGAGGGACTAGCGGGTATTACGAGCAGTACTTC. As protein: CSARGTSGYYEQYF.

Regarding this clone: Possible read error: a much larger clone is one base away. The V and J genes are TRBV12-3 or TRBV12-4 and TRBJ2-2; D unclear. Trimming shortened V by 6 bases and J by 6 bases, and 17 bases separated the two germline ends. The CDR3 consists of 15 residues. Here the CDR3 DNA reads TGTGCCAGCAGCCCGTGTCATTCGGCGGCCGGGGAGCTGTTTTTT. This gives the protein CASSPCHSAAGELFF.

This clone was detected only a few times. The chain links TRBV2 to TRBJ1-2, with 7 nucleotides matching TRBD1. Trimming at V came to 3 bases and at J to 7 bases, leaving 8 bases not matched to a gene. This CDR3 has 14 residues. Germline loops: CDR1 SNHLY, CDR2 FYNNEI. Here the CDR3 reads CASSDPGTVAGYTF. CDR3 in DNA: TGTGCCAGCAGTGACCCAGGGACAGTGGCTGGCTACACCTTC.

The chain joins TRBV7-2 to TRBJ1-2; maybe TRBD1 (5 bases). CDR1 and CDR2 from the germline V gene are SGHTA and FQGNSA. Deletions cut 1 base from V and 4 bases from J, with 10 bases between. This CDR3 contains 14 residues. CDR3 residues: CASSLGPGPYGYTF. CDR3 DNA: TGTGCCAGCAGCTTAGGTCCGGGGCCCTATGGCTACACCTTC.

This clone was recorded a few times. The DNA of the CDR3 is TGTGCCAGCAGCTTAGTAGGGGGAATGGGTGAAAAACTGTTTTTT. Translation gives CASSLVGGMGEKLFF. The chain links TRBV11-2 to TRBJ1-4; D possibly corresponds to TRBD1 (6 bases). Trimming shortened V by 1 base and J by 7 bases, and 13 bases separated the two germline ends. The CDR3 has 15 amino acids. Germline-derived CDR1 and CDR2 are SGHAT and FQNNGV.